These 10 T cell receptor beta chains originate from one sample sequenced in a study of blood T cell repertoires in COVID-19. Assay used: immunoSEQ multiplex PCR; TCRdb lists only in-frame clones, some missing. Here the sample spans some 57,000 clones, 90% being singletons. The specimen was peripheral blood. These TCRs come from a man between 60 and 75 years old with active COVID-19.

V gene TRBV5-4 combines with J gene TRBJ1-1; weak D call: TRBD1 (5 bases). Germline CDR1 and CDR2: SGHNT and YYREEE (reference sequence). V was clipped by 0 bases and J by 0 bases, with 9 bases between them. CDR3 length equals 15 residues. This chain's CDR3 is CASSLAQGMNTEAFF. CDR3 coding DNA: TGTGCCAGCAGCTTGGCCCAGGGTATGAACACTGAAGCTTTCTTT.

This clone showed up just once. This sequence joins TRBV5-6 and TRBJ2-2; 8 bases agree with TRBD1. The CDR3 runs 16 residues. J lost 3 bases, V lost 2 bases, and 6 bases had no gene match. Germline V lookup: CDR1 SGHDT, CDR2 YYEEEE. The CDR3 coding sequence is TGTGCCAGCAGCTTCAGGGGGCGTTGGGACACCGGGGAGCTGTTTTTT. Encoded protein: CASSFRGRWDTGELFF.

This sequence joins TRBV19 and TRBJ1-1; the D gene is possibly TRBD1 (5 bases). V was trimmed by 5 bases and J by 5 bases, leaving 15 bases between them. The CDR3 contains 14 residues. In germline, CDR1 is LNHDA, CDR2 SQIVND (reference sequence). The CDR3 here is CASSLLRRQTEAFF. The CDR3 DNA reads TGTGCCAGTAGTCTTCTGAGGCGACAGACTGAAGCTTTCTTT.

This chain joins TRBV5-5 and TRBJ2-3; 7 bases map to TRBD1. Per the germline V gene, CDR1 is SGHKS and CDR2 is YYEKEE (reference sequence). The CDR3 has 16 amino acids. Trimming removed 4 bases from V and 3 bases from J; junction bases left unmatched: 11. Here the CDR3 reads CASSTRTGQRTDTQYF. The CDR3 region has the DNA TGTGCCAGCAGCACCCGAACGGGACAGCGAACAGATACGCAGTATTTT.

A note on this clone: Mismatch with germline at one junction end may stem from a read error. The V gene is TRBV4-1, the J gene TRBJ2-2; 7 nucleotides agree with TRBD2. The CDR3 contains 15 residues. CDR1 MGHRA and CDR2 YSYEKL come from the germline V gene. The CDR3 sequence is CASRQAIAGAGELFF. As DNA, the CDR3 is TGCGCCAGCAGGCAAGCCATTGCGGGAGCCGGGGAGCTGTTTTTT.

This clone was observed a single time. This chain connects TRBV6-6 to TRBJ1-1, with D possibly TRBD1 on 5 matching bases. V lost 2 bases to trimming and J lost 6 bases, with 16 bases between them. Germline V lookup: CDR1 MNHNY, CDR2 SVGAGI (reference sequence). CDR3 length: 15 residues. The CDR3 region has the DNA TGTGCCAGCAGTTACCCCTCAGGGAGGGCTCCTGAAGCTTTCTTT. This codes for CASSYPSGRAPEAFF.

This clone was seen once. Other DNA sequences in the same sample also yield this CDR3. The rearrangement joins TRBV28 to TRBJ2-5, with D hard to call. In germline, CDR1 is MDHEN, CDR2 SYDVKM. This CDR3 spans 12 amino acids. The V and J ends lost 5 bases and 5 bases respectively, with 9 bases between them. In DNA, the CDR3 is TGTGCCAGCAGTCTACTACGGGAGACCCAGTACTTC. The encoded protein is CASSLLRETQYF. The whole variable domain, filled in from reference TRBV28 and TRBJ2-5, reads DVKVTQSSRYLVKRTGEKVFLECVQDMDHENMFWYRQDPGLGLRLIYFSYDVKMKEKGDIPEGYSVSREKKERFSLILESASTNQTSMYLCASSLLRETQYFGPGTRLLVL.

In this sample, this clone turned up a few times. The V call is TRBV5-4, the J call TRBJ1-1; TRBD1 might be the D (5 bases). Trimming stripped 6 bases from V and 1 base from J, with 10 bases between. CDR3 length: 13 amino acids. Per germline, CDR1 SGHNT and CDR2 YYREEE (reference sequence). The chain's CDR3 is CASKPGENTEAFF. The CDR3 DNA sequence: TGTGCCAGCAAACCGGGGGAGAACACTGAAGCTTTCTTT. Using reference TRBV5-4 and TRBJ1-1 for the parts outside the CDR3, the full variable domain is ETGVTQSPTHLIKTRGQQVTLRCSSQSGHNTVSWYQQALGQGPQFIFQYYREEENGRGNFPPRFSGLQFPNYSSELNVNALELDDSALYLCASKPGENTEAFFGQGTRLTVV.

The chain uses TRBV24-1 and TRBJ2-7; maybe TRBD1 (6 bases). V lost 6 bases to trimming and J lost 5 bases, with 16 bases between them. The CDR3 totals 14 residues. The germline CDR1 and CDR2 sequences are KGHDR and SFDVKD. Written as DNA, the CDR3 is TGTGCCACCAGTACCGGGACACCTCTGGACGAGCAGTACTTC. It translates to CATSTGTPLDEQYF.

The chain carries TRBV4-2 and TRBJ2-1, with a possible D match to TRBD1 (6 bases). Trimming pared 1 base from V and 9 bases from J, leaving 13 bases between. Germline V CDR1 and CDR2: LGHNA, YNFKEQ. The CDR3 consists of 14 residues. This CDR3 is CASSQASNRAEQFF. The CDR3 nucleotides are TGTGCCAGCAGCCAAGCATCGAACAGGGCTGAGCAGTTCTTC.